This T cell receptor beta chain was observed in a study of blood T cell repertoires in COVID-19. Remarks on this clone: The junction departs from the called germline gene at one end, perhaps through a read error.

Method: immunoSEQ multiplex PCR; TCRdb's copy keeps in-frame clones and lacks some. Here the sample spans fewer than 200,000 clones, roughly four fifths being singletons. This CDR3 has 12 residues. Germline V gives CDR1 PRHDT, CDR2 FYEKMQ (reference sequence). The origin of this receptor is a human donor in a cohort sampled during active COVID-19. The chain links TRBV13 to TRBJ2-1; D remains unclear. Source material: peripheral blood. The CDR3 bases are TGTGCCAGCAGCCTAGGGCGAGGTGAGCAGTTCTTC. It yields the protein CASSLGRGEQFF.